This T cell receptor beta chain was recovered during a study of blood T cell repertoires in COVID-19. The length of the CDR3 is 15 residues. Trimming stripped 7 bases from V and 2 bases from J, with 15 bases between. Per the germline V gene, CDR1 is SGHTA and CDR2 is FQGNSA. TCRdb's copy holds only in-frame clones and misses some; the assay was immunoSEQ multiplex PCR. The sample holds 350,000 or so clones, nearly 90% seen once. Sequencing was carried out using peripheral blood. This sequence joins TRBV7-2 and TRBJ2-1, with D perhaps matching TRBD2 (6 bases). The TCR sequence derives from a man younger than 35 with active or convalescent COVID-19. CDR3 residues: CASTKGLIPYNEQFF. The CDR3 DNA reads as TGTGCCAGCACCAAGGGACTCATCCCCTACAATGAGCAGTTCTTC.